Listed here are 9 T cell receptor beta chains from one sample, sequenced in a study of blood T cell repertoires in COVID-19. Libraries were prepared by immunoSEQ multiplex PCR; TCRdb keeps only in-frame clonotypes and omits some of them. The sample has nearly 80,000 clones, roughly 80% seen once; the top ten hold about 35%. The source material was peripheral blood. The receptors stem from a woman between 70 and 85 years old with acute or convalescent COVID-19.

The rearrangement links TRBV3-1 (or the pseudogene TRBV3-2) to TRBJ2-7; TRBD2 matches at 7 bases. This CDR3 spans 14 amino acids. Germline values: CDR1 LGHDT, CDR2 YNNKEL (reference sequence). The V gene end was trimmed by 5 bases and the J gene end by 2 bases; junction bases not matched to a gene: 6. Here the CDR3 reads CASSWGGRPYEQYF. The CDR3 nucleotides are TGTGCCAGCAGCTGGGGGGGGAGGCCCTACGAGCAGTACTTC.

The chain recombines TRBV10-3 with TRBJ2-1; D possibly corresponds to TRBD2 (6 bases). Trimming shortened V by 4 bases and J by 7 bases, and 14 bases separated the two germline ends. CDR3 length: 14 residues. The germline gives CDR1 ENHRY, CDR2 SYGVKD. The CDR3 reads CAISVRGLFNEQFF. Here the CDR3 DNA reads TGTGCCATCAGTGTAAGGGGACTGTTTAATGAGCAGTTCTTC.

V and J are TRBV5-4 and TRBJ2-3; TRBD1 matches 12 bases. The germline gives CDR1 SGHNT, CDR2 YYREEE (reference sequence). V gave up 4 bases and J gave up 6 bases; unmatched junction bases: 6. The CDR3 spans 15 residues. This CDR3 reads CASSRGTGGWDTQYF. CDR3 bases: TGTGCCAGCAGCAGGGGGACAGGGGGCTGGGATACGCAGTATTTT.

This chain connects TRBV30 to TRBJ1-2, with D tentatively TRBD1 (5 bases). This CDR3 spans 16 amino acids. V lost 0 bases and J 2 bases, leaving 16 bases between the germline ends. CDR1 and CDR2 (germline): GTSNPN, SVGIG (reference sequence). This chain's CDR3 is CAWSVTQGRGNYGYTF. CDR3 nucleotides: TGTGCCTGGAGTGTGACCCAAGGGCGGGGGAACTATGGCTACACCTTC.

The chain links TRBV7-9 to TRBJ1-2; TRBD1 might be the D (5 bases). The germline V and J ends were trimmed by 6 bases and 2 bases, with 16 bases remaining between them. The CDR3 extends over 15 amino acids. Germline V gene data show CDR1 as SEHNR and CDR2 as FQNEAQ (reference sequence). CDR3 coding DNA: TGTGCCAGCAGAGCCGACGGGGGAATAAACTATGGCTACACCTTC. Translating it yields CASRADGGINYGYTF.

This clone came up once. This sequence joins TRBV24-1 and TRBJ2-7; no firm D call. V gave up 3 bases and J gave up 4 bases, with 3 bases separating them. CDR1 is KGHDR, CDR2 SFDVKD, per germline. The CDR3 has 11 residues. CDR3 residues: CATSDRYEQYF. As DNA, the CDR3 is TGTGCCACCAGTGATCGGTACGAGCAGTACTTC.

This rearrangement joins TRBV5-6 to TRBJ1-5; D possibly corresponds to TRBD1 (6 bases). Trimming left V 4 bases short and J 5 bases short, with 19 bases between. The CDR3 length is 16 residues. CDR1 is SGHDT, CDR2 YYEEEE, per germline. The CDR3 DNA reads TGTGCCAGCAGCCGACACAGGGCCCGTATGGATCAGCCCCAGCATTTT. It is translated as CASSRHRARMDQPQHF.

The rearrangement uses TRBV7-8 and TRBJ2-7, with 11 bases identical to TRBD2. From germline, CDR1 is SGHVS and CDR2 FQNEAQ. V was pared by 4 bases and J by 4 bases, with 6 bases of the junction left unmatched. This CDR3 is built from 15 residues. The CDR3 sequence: CASSSGTSGVYEQYF. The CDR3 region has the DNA TGTGCCAGCAGCTCGGGGACTAGCGGTGTTTACGAGCAGTACTTC.

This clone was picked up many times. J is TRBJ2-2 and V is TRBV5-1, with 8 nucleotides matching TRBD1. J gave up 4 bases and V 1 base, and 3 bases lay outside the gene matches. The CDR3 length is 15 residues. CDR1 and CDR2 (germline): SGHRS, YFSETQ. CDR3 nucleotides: TGCGCCAGCAGCTTGATGACAGGGGTCACCGGGGAGCTGTTTTTT. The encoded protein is CASSLMTGVTGELFF.